Reported below is one T cell receptor beta chain. No cognate antigen has been identified for it. One base away there is no much larger clone; base qualities are not given. The library was made by RACE. The instrument given in TCRdb is NextSeq 500. Library preparation attached unique molecular identifiers to individual cDNA molecules for quantitative, reproducible TCR counting. For every blood RNA sample, sequencing covered both the TCR alpha and TCR beta chains. The original pipeline was this. Samples had a median of about 96,000 TCRs, with a range from roughly 20,000 to 700,000. V, J and CDR3 annotation of the TCR reads was carried out using the Decombinator software suite. Every sample was subsampled to the same number of TCRs (28,000) for the PS versus PT1 abundance plots. TCRs were defined as expanded if absent before sensitization and observed at least eight times at the 2-week time point. TCRdb itself trimmed the public reads at Q25 with fastp, ran MiXCR and retained productive beta chains. Here each entry gathers all rows of one CDR3 protein and keeps the most common genes and DNA. The V and J calls and clone size come from TCRdb's table, not from the authors' own analysis. This sample gives under 450,000 distinct CDR3 sequences in total; nearly 6.5% of them show up just once. The ten largest clonotypes hold roughly 5.4% of the sample.

This record belongs to a study of human T cells and chemical hapten exposure (dated by TCRdb to the early 2020s). About the study as a whole: For sensitization, 2% DPC in acetone was applied to a 2 cm by 2 cm area of upper inner arm skin. Throughout the approximately 26-week study period, patients were also given weekly therapeutic DPC doses on the scalp. Patch testing on the upper back used Finn chambers containing 0.01% DPC, with scoring done after 6 days according to International Contact Dermatitis Research Group standards. The mostly female patient cohort included alopecia areata with under or over 50% scalp involvement, alopecia totalis and alopecia universalis. Libraries were combined into a pool for sequencing, and differences in TCR yield between samples came mainly from small differences in library volumes within the pool. The study tracked peripheral blood TCR repertoire changes in vivo during primary and secondary sensitization to the hapten diphenylcyclopropenone (DPC) in alopecia patients. Blood samples were taken from patients before sensitization (week 0) and at 2, 6 and about 24 weeks after DPC sensitization. Some 29 alopecia patients gave blood for TCR sequencing at one to four time points (pre-sensitization, 2, 6 and 24 weeks). Overall study outcomes, separate from this receptor: Repeated subsampling changed both the strength of the expansion versus patch-test correlation and the threshold at which the correlation became significant. Because every patient had alopecia, a presumed autoimmune disease, the patients' immune response might differ from that of healthy individuals. The number of PT1 expanded TCRs positively correlated with patch test score, significant at thresholds 8, 16 and 32 but not 4. Compared with pre-sensitization or healthy control sets, expanded TCRs formed significantly more large CDR3 similarity clusters, which is consistent with antigen-driven responses. DPC sensitization did not change the number of TCRs with a frequency above 1 in 1000, and there was no evidence of changes in global repertoire structure.

The label giving this sample's time point can be read as: patch test 2, 6 weeks after DPC sensitization. What this sample's treatment or condition label stands for: therapeutic diphenylcyclopropenone sensitization with weekly scalp DPC. At every patch-test visit, the blood draw took place before the patch test was put on. Patients were eligible if aged 18 to 70, diagnosed with alopecia and judged suitable for DPC therapy, and pregnant patients were excluded. Total RNA was extracted from unfractionated whole blood collected in Tempus Blood RNA tubes. Its CDR3 holds 17 amino acids, cysteine through phenylalanine. The kept DNA is CDR3 alone, 51 bases in frame from the first base. CDR1 SGDLS and CDR2 YYNGEE were looked up in the germline V gene. The junction shows trimming of 4 bases on V and 1 base on J, and the gene matches do not reach 12 bases of it.

The chain links TRBV9 with TRBJ2-3; TRBD2 aligns with 7 central bases. Sequenced here: whole blood, sampled in connection with sensitization to the hapten diphenylcyclopropenone (DPC). This clonotype was sampled from a woman between 18 and 29 years old with alopecia areata. Some clones in this sample may be carry-over from other donors' samples. At the DNA level, the sequence is TGTGCCAGCAGCTCCCCCGGCGGGGGTATTCGCACAGATACGCAGTATTTT. Its protein product is CASSSPGGGIRTDTQYF. The CDR3, completed at both ends by the reference TRBV9 and TRBJ2-3 genes, gives the full variable domain DSGVTQTPKHLITATGQRVTLRCSPRSGDLSVYWYQQSLDQGLQFLIQYYNGEERAKGNILERFSAQQFPDLHSELNLSSLELGDSALYFCASSSPGGGIRTDTQYFGPGTRLTVL.